This T cell receptor beta chain was sequenced in a study of T cells in Graves' hyperthyroidism and ophthalmopathy. This clonotype has at least ten counts. It was RNA transcripts that yielded the amplified TCR beta CDR3 regions. HTBI primers were used for first-round RT-PCR of the TCR CDR3. TCRdb reprocessed the multiplex PCR reads with MiXCR, giving one entry per CDR3 protein. The sample has more than 300,000 distinct CDR3 sequences, 17% seen once. Germline V gene sequence: CDR1 SNHLY, CDR2 FYNNEI. The CDR3 consists of 15 residues. Between the trimmed V and J ends, which lost 3 bases and 6 bases, there was a span of 18 bases.

The clonotype comes from a woman younger than 45 with Graves' hyperthyroidism that later progressed to Graves' ophthalmopathy. Sequenced material: blood. The chain employs TRBV2 and TRBJ2-7, with D perhaps TRBD2 (6 bases). For the CDR3, the DNA is TGTGCCAGCAGTGAGGAGGGAGCACTAGTATCCGAGCAGTACTTC. It specifies CASSEEGALVSEQYF.